One and the same sample provided the 28 T cell receptor beta chains below, sequenced in a study of response to subunit inactivated influenza vaccine. TCRdb reprocessed the RT-PCR reads with MiXCR, giving one entry per CDR3 protein. Of 650,000 to 800,000 distinct CDR3 sequences listed, about 14% are singletons. The material sequenced was PBMCs from blood, taken about 14 days before vaccination. All receptors derive from a man aged 45-65 years who received an inactivated influenza vaccine.

The CDR3 DNA sequence: TGCAGCGTAAGCGGGAGGCCGAGCTCCTACAATGAGCAGTTCTTC. It yields the protein CSVSGRPSSYNEQFF. The chain has TRBV29-1 and TRBJ2-1; 9 bases fit TRBD2. V was pared by 6 bases and J by 0 bases, with 6 bases of the junction left unmatched. Looked up from germline, CDR1 is SQVTM and CDR2 is ANQGSEA. The CDR3 extends over 15 amino acids.

This chain links TRBV5-5 with TRBJ1-5, with 8 positions matching TRBD1. The length of the CDR3 is 14 residues. Germline V CDR1 and CDR2: SGHKS, YYEKEE (reference sequence). Losses at the gene ends were 4 bases for V and 10 bases for J; bases not matched to a gene: 10. As DNA, the CDR3 is TGTGCCAGCAGCATAACAGGGGGGGACCATCCCCAGCATTTT. It translates to CASSITGGDHPQHF.

This clonotype appeared a few times. The chain joins TRBV12-3 or TRBV12-4 to TRBJ1-2, with TRBD1 matching 12 bases. This CDR3 spans 16 amino acids. The V segment lost 0 bases and the J segment 2 bases; nucleotides outside the gene matches: 1. CDR3 DNA sequence: TGTGCCAGCAGTTTAGCGGGGACAGGGGGCAACTATGGCTACACCTTC. Translated, it gives CASSLAGTGGNYGYTF.

The chain links TRBV10-3 to TRBJ2-3; 12 bases map to TRBD2. Unmatched junction bases numbered 9, after V lost 10 bases and J lost 4 bases. CDR3 length: 15 amino acids. The germline CDR1 and CDR2 sequences are ENHRY and SYGVKD. The chain's CDR3 is CATEPTSGSSDTQYF. The CDR3 DNA reads as TGTGCCACCGAGCCGACTAGCGGGAGCTCAGATACGCAGTATTTT.

This clonotype came up many times. This chain uses TRBV5-1 with TRBJ2-1; D ambiguous. V lost 4 bases to trimming and J lost 0 bases, with 14 bases between them. The length of the CDR3 is 16 residues. The germline V gene encodes CDR1 SGHRS and CDR2 YFSETQ. The DNA for the CDR3 is TGCGCCAGCAGCGGTACAGCTATGAGCTCCTACAATGAGCAGTTCTTC. The encoded protein is CASSGTAMSSYNEQFF.

The gene calls are TRBV6-2 or TRBV6-3 and TRBJ1-6, with no clear D. The CDR3 has 15 amino acids. The germline V gene encodes CDR1 MNHEY and CDR2 SVGEGT. V lost 2 bases, J lost 8 bases, and 13 bases lay in between. In DNA, the CDR3 is TGTGCCAGCAGTTACGGGCGACGTGGAGATTCACCCCTCCACTTT. Translating gives CASSYGRRGDSPLHF.

V gene TRBV11-1 combines with J gene TRBJ1-2; the D is unclear. Deletions cut 5 bases from V and 4 bases from J, with 14 bases between. The germline V gene has CDR1 SGHAT and CDR2 FQDESV (reference sequence). The CDR3 sequence is 14 residues long. Here the CDR3 DNA reads TGTGCCAGCAGCAAACGGACGGACCTCTATGGCTACACCTTC. Amino acid sequence: CASSKRTDLYGYTF.

The chain couples TRBV21-1 to TRBJ1-5. TRBV21-1 is marked as a pseudogene. This CDR3 is 12 amino acids long. The CDR3 protein is CASSPKVLPQHF. The CDR3 DNA is TGTGCCAGCAGCCCTAAGGTCTTGCCCCAGCATTTT.

This clonotype was counted only a few times. The rearrangement links TRBV6-2 or TRBV6-3 to TRBJ1-1; 7 nucleotides agree with TRBD1. The germline CDR1 and CDR2 sequences are MNHEY and SVGEGT. V shed 6 bases, J shed 0 bases, and the junction held 4 bases outside the gene matches. The CDR3 is 14 amino acids. The CDR3 region is CASRTRGMNTEAFF. The CDR3 coding sequence is TGTGCCAGCAGAACCAGGGGGATGAACACTGAAGCTTTCTTT.

This clonotype was counted between two and nine times. The gene calls are TRBV2 and TRBJ2-7, with 11 bases fitting TRBD1. The CDR3 consists of 13 residues. The V and J ends lost 8 bases and 7 bases, in that order; junction bases with no gene match: 7. CDR1 is SNHLY and CDR2 is FYNNEI in the germline V gene. The CDR3 spells CASAGQGAHEQYF. The CDR3 nucleotides are TGTGCCAGCGCCGGACAGGGGGCGCATGAGCAGTACTTC.

The chain is built from TRBV19 and TRBJ2-1; D perhaps matches TRBD2 (5 bases). CDR3 size: 16 residues. Trimming left V 7 bases short and J 4 bases short, with 20 bases between. CDR1 LNHDA and CDR2 SQIVND come from the germline V gene (reference sequence). CDR3 residues: CASNSILGEHYNEQFF. CDR3 nucleotide sequence: TGTGCCAGTAATTCAATCCTGGGAGAGCATTACAATGAGCAGTTCTTC.

The CDR3 DNA reads TGTGCCAGCAGCCGCCCCGGGACAGAAATCTACGAGCAGTACTTC. This encodes CASSRPGTEIYEQYF. The genes are TRBV7-2 and TRBJ2-7, with 7 bases aligning to TRBD1. This CDR3 is built from 15 residues. CDR1 and CDR2 (germline): SGHTA, FQGNSA. V trimming: 5 bases; J trimming: 3 bases; junction bases outside the gene matches: 10.

A few counts support this clonotype. This rearrangement joins TRBV21-1 to TRBJ1-5. TRBV21-1 has pseudogene status. This CDR3 spans 16 amino acids. Written as DNA, the CDR3 is TGTGCCAGCAGCAAAGTGAACCAAGCGGGCAATCAGCCCCAGCATTTT. Amino acids: CASSKVNQAGNQPQHF.

This clonotype was seen ten or more times. The chain joins TRBV7-9 to TRBJ2-2; 8 bases align to TRBD2. V dropped 5 bases and J dropped 2; count of bases not matched to a gene: 4. Germline V gene lookup returns CDR1 SEHNR and CDR2 FQNEAQ (reference sequence). The CDR3 runs to 15 residues. CDR3 sequence (DNA): TGTGCCAGCAGCCCGACTAGCGTTAACACCGGGGAGCTGTTTTTT. It codes for CASSPTSVNTGELFF.

This sequence joins TRBV7-2 and TRBJ2-1, with 8 positions matching TRBD2. V dropped 7 bases and J dropped 1; count of bases not matched to a gene: 6. The CDR3 is made up of 15 amino acids. Germline V gives CDR1 SGHTA, CDR2 FQGNSA. CDR3 in amino acids: CASKSTSGSYNEQFF. CDR3 bases: TGTGCCAGCAAAAGTACTAGCGGTTCCTACAATGAGCAGTTCTTC.

This clonotype showed up just a few times. The chain uses TRBV5-1 and TRBJ1-2; 9 nucleotides agree with TRBD1. This CDR3 contains 17 residues. The ends lost 0 bases at V and 2 bases at J; junction bases unmatched: 8. CDR1 SGHRS and CDR2 YFSETQ come from the germline V gene. The CDR3 coding sequence is TGCGCCAGCAGCTTGGGCGGGACAGGGACTTCCAACTATGGCTACACCTTC. Translation gives CASSLGGTGTSNYGYTF.

This clonotype showed up just a few times. The chain couples TRBV3-1 to TRBJ1-1; D gene uncertain. The V and J ends lost 0 bases and 6 bases respectively, with 8 bases between them. CDR1 is LGHDT and CDR2 is YNNKEL in the germline V gene (reference sequence). The CDR3 length is 13 residues. CDR3 DNA: TGTGCCAGCAGCCAAGATGTCGGACCTGAAGCTTTCTTT. Its translation is CASSQDVGPEAFF.

The V gene is TRBV20-1, the J gene TRBJ2-7; 8 bases are a match to TRBD2. The length of the CDR3 is 14 residues. V gave up 5 bases and J gave up 5 bases; unmatched junction bases: 11. Germline CDR1 and CDR2: DFQATT and SNEGSKA (reference sequence). CDR3 nucleotides: TGCAGTGCTCATGGGGTAGCGGGGTCCCACGAGCAGTACTTC. This translates into CSAHGVAGSHEQYF.

The rearrangement uses TRBV14 and TRBJ2-5; 10 bases line up with TRBD2. The CDR3 consists of 16 residues. V lost 0 bases and J lost 5; bases outside the gene matches: 6. CDR1 and CDR2 (germline): SGHDN, FVKESK. The CDR3 sequence: CASSQDSASGSETQYF. CDR3 bases: TGTGCCAGCAGCCAAGATTCGGCTAGCGGGAGTGAGACCCAGTACTTC.

The sample holds many counts of this clonotype. The chain is built from TRBV9 and TRBJ2-5; no clear D gene. Germline V CDR1 and CDR2: SGDLS, YYNGEE. CDR3 length equals 15 residues. Deletions cut 0 bases from V and 1 base from J, with 10 bases between. In DNA, the CDR3 is TGTGCCAGCAGCGTAGCTCTGGGTGCCCAAGAGACCCAGTACTTC. It encodes CASSVALGAQETQYF.

The chain is built from TRBV6-1 and TRBJ2-3; D perhaps matches TRBD1 (6 bases). CDR1 is MNHNS, CDR2 SASEGT, per germline. Trimming stripped 6 bases from V and 0 bases from J, with 10 bases between. The CDR3 sequence is 14 residues long. DNA for the CDR3: TGTGCCAGCAGGGAGGACAGAAGCACAGATACGCAGTATTTT. Residues: CASREDRSTDTQYF.

This clonotype was counted at least ten times. This rearrangement joins TRBV7-2 to TRBJ2-7; 9 nucleotides agree with TRBD2. After removal of 5 bases from V and 1 base from J, the junction contained 9 bases not matched to a gene. The CDR3 is made up of 16 amino acids. Germline lookup yields CDR1 SGHTA and CDR2 FQGNSA. CDR3: CASSPLGGRVSYEQYF. In DNA, the CDR3 is TGTGCCAGCAGCCCCCTAGGCGGGAGGGTGTCCTACGAGCAGTACTTC.

This clonotype was seen a few times. V usage is TRBV10-3 and J usage is TRBJ2-1; D is unclear. This CDR3 is built from 15 residues. V dropped 6 bases and J dropped 0 bases, with 12 bases sitting between them. The germline V gene encodes CDR1 ENHRY and CDR2 SYGVKD. CDR3 nucleotide sequence: TGTGCCATCAGGGGGTCGGGTGTCTCCTACAATGAGCAGTTCTTC. Amino acids: CAIRGSGVSYNEQFF.

J is TRBJ2-1 and V is TRBV11-1; the D call may be TRBD1 or TRBD2 (5 bases each). The germline V gene has CDR1 SGHAT and CDR2 FQDESV (reference sequence). V shed 4 bases and J shed 2 bases, with 12 bases lying between them. This CDR3 is 15 amino acids long. For the CDR3, the DNA is TGTGCCAGCAGCTCTGGGGGTCCGACCTACAATGAGCAGTTCTTC. Amino acids: CASSSGGPTYNEQFF.

The chain recombines TRBV4-2 with TRBJ2-2; 9 bases agree with TRBD1. Losses at the gene ends were 4 bases for V and 5 bases for J; bases not matched to a gene: 8. The CDR3 length is 16 residues. Germline V gives CDR1 LGHNA, CDR2 YNFKEQ. CDR3 DNA sequence: TGTGCCAGCAGCCGATTGGGACAGGGAAGGACCGGGGAGCTGTTTTTT. Encoded protein: CASSRLGQGRTGELFF.

The chain has TRBV11-2 and TRBJ2-4; 8 nucleotides align to TRBD1. The CDR3 is 18 amino acids. In germline, CDR1 is SGHAT, CDR2 FQNNGV. J gave up 0 bases and V 1 base, and 8 bases lay outside the gene matches. The CDR3 DNA sequence: TGTGCCAGCAGCTTAGGGACAGGGCCTCCTCTAGCCAAAAACATTCAGTACTTC. This gives the protein CASSLGTGPPLAKNIQYF.

This chain links TRBV7-2 with TRBJ2-3; possibly TRBD1 or TRBD2 for D (5 bases each). The germline V and J ends were trimmed by 10 bases and 8 bases, with 13 bases remaining between them. Germline V gives CDR1 SGHTA, CDR2 FQGNSA. This CDR3 region has 11 residues. The CDR3 loop reads CATASGGTQYF. CDR3 DNA: TGTGCCACAGCGTCTGGGGGTACGCAGTATTTT.

The chain employs TRBV15 and TRBJ2-6; 7 bases line up with TRBD1. The J segment lost 2 bases and the V segment lost 3 bases, leaving 7 bases of the junction unmatched. The CDR3 covers 17 residues. Germline loops: CDR1 LNHNV, CDR2 YYDKDF (reference sequence). Here the CDR3 DNA reads TGTGCCACCAGCAGGGACGACAGGGTCCCTGGGGCCAACGTCCTGACTTTC. Translating gives CATSRDDRVPGANVLTF.